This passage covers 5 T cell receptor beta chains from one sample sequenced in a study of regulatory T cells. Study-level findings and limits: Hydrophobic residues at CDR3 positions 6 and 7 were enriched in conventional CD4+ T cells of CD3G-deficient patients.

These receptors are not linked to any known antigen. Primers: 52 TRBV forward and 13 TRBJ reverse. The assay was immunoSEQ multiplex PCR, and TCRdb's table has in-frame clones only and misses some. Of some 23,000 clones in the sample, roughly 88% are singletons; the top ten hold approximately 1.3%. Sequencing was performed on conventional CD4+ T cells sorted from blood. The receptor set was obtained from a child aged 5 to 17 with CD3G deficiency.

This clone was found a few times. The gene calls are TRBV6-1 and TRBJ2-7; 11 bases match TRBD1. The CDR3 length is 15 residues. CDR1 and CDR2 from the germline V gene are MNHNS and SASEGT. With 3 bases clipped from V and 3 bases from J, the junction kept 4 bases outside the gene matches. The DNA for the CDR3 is TGTGCCAGCAGTGAGCCGGGACAGGGGGGCTACGAGCAGTACTTC. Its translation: CASSEPGQGGYEQYF.

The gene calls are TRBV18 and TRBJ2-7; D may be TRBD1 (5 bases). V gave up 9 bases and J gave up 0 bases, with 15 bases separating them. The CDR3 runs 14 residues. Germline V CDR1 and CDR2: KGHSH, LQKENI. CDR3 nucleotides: TGTGCCAGTCCTACAGGCGAGATCTCCTACGAGCAGTACTTC. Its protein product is CASPTGEISYEQYF. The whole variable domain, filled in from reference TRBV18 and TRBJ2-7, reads NAGVMQNPRHLVRRRGQEARLRCSPMKGHSHVYWYRQLPEEGLKFMVYLQKENIIDESGMPKERFSAEFPKEGPSILRIQQVVRGDSAAYFCASPTGEISYEQYFGPGTRLTVT.

The CDR3 DNA follows: TGTGCCAGCTCACCCGCGGGGGGTCCTCGCTTCTCTGGGGCCAACGTCCTGACTTTC. Its protein product is CASSPAGGPRFSGANVLTF. The V gene is TRBV18, the J gene TRBJ2-6; 8 bases are a match to TRBD2. The junction had 10 bases not matched to a gene; V was cut back by 3 bases and J by 0 bases. The CDR3 consists of 19 residues. Germline V lookup: CDR1 KGHSH, CDR2 LQKENI.

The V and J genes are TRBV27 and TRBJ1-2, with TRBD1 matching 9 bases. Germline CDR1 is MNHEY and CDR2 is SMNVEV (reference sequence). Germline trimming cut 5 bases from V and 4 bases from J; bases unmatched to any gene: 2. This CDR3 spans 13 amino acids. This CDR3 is CASSPGQGYGYTF. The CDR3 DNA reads TGTGCCAGCAGTCCGGGACAGGGCTATGGCTACACCTTC.

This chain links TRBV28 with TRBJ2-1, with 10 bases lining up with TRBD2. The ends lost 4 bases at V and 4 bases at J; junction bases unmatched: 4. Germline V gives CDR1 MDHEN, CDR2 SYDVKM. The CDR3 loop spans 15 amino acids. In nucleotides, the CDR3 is TGTGCCAGCAGTTCCGGGACTAGCGCGTACAATGAGCAGTTCTTC. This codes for CASSSGTSAYNEQFF.